Listed here are 32 T cell receptor beta chains from one sample, sequenced in a study of T-cell memory formation after mild COVID-19. MiXCR, run by TCRdb on the 5' RACE reads, gives a single entry per CDR3 protein. The sample carries about 160,000 distinct CDR3 sequences, 30% to 35% recorded once. The source material was PBMCs or a T cell subset sorted from them (not recorded which). Receptors were obtained from an adult woman who had mild COVID-19 (a few samples of this study predate the infection). Cell type and time point are not known.

In this sample, this clonotype turned up once. The J gene is TRBJ1-2, the V gene TRBV29-1; tentatively, D is TRBD1 (5 bases). Germline V lookup: CDR1 SQVTM, CDR2 ANQGSEA. This CDR3 has 11 amino acids. The DNA for the CDR3 is TGCATAACCGGTGGGGGTGATGGCTACACCTTC. Translating it yields CITGGGDGYTF. Supplemented by reference TRBV29-1 and TRBJ1-2, the full variable domain reads SAVISQKPSRDICQRGTSLTIQCQVDSQVTMMFWYRQQPGQSLTLIATANQGSEATYESGFVIDKFPISRPNLTFSTLTVSNMSPEDSSIYLCITGGGDGYTFGSGTRLTVV.

The chain has TRBV28 and TRBJ1-5, with 8 bases fitting TRBD1. After removal of 9 bases from V and 3 bases from J, the junction contained 16 bases not matched to a gene. Germline V gene sequence: CDR1 MDHEN, CDR2 SYDVKM. The CDR3 has 17 amino acids. The CDR3 DNA is TGTGCCAGTCTTTTACCGACAGGGGCTTCTACCAATCAGCCCCAGCATTTT. It yields the protein CASLLPTGASTNQPQHF. The whole variable domain, filled in from reference TRBV28 and TRBJ1-5, reads DVKVTQSSRYLVKRTGEKVFLECVQDMDHENMFWYRQDPGLGLRLIYFSYDVKMKEKGDIPEGYSVSREKKERFSLILESASTNQTSMYLCASLLPTGASTNQPQHFGDGTRLSIL.

This clonotype was observed a single time. This chain uses TRBV20-1 with TRBJ2-7; 10 positions agree with TRBD2. In germline, CDR1 is DFQATT, CDR2 SNEGSKA (reference sequence). This CDR3 is built from 13 residues. With 2 bases clipped from V and 6 bases from J, the junction kept 4 bases outside the gene matches. CDR3 bases: TGCAGTGCTAGAATCAGCGGGGGGGCCGAGCAGTACTTC. Translated: CSARISGGAEQYF.

This clonotype turned up a few times. The rearrangement uses TRBV9 and TRBJ1-3; 7 nucleotides match TRBD1. The CDR3 has 16 residues. V shed 3 bases, J shed 2 bases, and the junction held 8 bases outside the gene matches. Germline loops: CDR1 SGDLS, CDR2 YYNGEE. The CDR3 region has the DNA TGTGCCAGCAGCGCGGGACCCGGGACAGCTGGAAACACCATATATTTT. Residues: CASSAGPGTAGNTIYF.

In its sample, this clonotype was seen a few times. The chain couples TRBV12-3 or TRBV12-4 to TRBJ1-1; D not resolved. The CDR3 contains 14 residues. Trimming removed 6 bases at V and 5 bases at J, with 16 bases between. CDR3 protein: CASRLTAGLTEAFF. CDR3 nucleotide sequence: TGTGCCAGCAGGCTAACGGCCGGGTTAACTGAAGCTTTCTTT.

The genes are TRBV27 and TRBJ2-7; 12 bases align to TRBD1. CDR1 and CDR2 (germline): MNHEY, SMNVEV (reference sequence). The CDR3 length is 16 residues. V lost 10 bases and J lost 3; bases outside the gene matches: 13. The CDR3 is CATRPGTGGFDYEQYF. DNA of the CDR3: TGTGCCACCCGTCCCGGGACAGGGGGCTTTGACTACGAGCAGTACTTC.

The rearrangement joins TRBV7-9 to TRBJ2-1, with D possibly TRBD2 on 6 matching bases. CDR1 is SEHNR and CDR2 is FQNEAQ in the germline V gene (reference sequence). This CDR3 has 15 residues. The V end lost 5 bases, the J end lost 0 bases, and 11 bases lay between the germline ends. CDR3 DNA: TGTGCCAGCAGCGCGGGACTCCGCTCCTACAATGAGCAGTTCTTC. Residues: CASSAGLRSYNEQFF.

This rearrangement joins TRBV9 to TRBJ2-2, with 10 bases fitting TRBD2. The length of the CDR3 is 16 residues. The V and J ends lost 3 bases and 4 bases, in that order; junction bases with no gene match: 6. Germline loops: CDR1 SGDLS, CDR2 YYNGEE. CDR3 nucleotides: TGTGCCAGCAGCGGGGTAGCGGGGGGTATCACCGGGGAGCTGTTTTTT. It codes for CASSGVAGGITGELFF.

The sample holds a few counts of this clonotype. The rearrangement links TRBV6-6 to TRBJ2-7; a possible D gene is TRBD1 (5 bases). The CDR3 extends over 12 amino acids. The ends were cut back, 6 bases at V and 3 bases at J, with 9 bases in the middle. Germline-derived CDR1 and CDR2 are MNHNY and SVGAGI (reference sequence). CDR3 bases: TGTGCCAGCAGATCCGACAGCTACGAGCAGTACTTC. Amino acids: CASRSDSYEQYF.

The rearrangement uses TRBV29-1 and TRBJ1-1, with TRBD1 identical over 7 bases. The CDR3 is 14 amino acids. With 6 bases clipped from V and 4 bases from J, the junction kept 11 bases outside the gene matches. Germline CDR1 and CDR2: SQVTM and ANQGSEA. This chain's CDR3 is CSVVNRGMTTEAFF. In DNA, the CDR3 is TGCAGCGTCGTTAACAGGGGAATGACCACTGAAGCTTTCTTT.

J is TRBJ2-1 and V is TRBV20-1, with a weak D call TRBD2 (5 bases). The V end lost 0 bases, the J end lost 2 bases, and 17 bases lay between the germline ends. The CDR3 consists of 17 residues. CDR1 and CDR2 (germline): DFQATT, SNEGSKA (reference sequence). The CDR3 DNA reads as TGCAGTGCTAGAGATGGAACCGACCCCGGGACCTACAATGAGCAGTTCTTC. Translation gives CSARDGTDPGTYNEQFF.

V usage is TRBV4-1 and J usage is TRBJ2-3; tentative D call: TRBD1 (5 bases). The CDR3 extends over 15 amino acids. The V and J ends lost 0 bases and 3 bases respectively, with 10 bases between them. CDR1 is MGHRA, CDR2 YSYEKL, per germline. The CDR3 sequence is CASSQEGLATDTQYF. In nucleotides, the CDR3 is TGCGCCAGCAGCCAAGAGGGGCTGGCGACAGATACGCAGTATTTT.

The chain is built from TRBV5-1 and TRBJ2-1; 7 bases map to TRBD1. The germline V gene encodes CDR1 SGHRS and CDR2 YFSETQ. The ends lost 5 bases at V and 8 bases at J; junction bases unmatched: 13. The CDR3 covers 15 residues. CDR3 DNA: TGCGCCAGCAGAATAGACAGGGAGAATAAGTATGAGCAGTTCTTC. Protein product: CASRIDRENKYEQFF.

The chain joins TRBV7-3 to TRBJ2-7; D is tentatively TRBD1 or TRBD2 (6 bases each). Deletions cut 6 bases from V and 7 bases from J, with 13 bases between. Germline V lookup: CDR1 SGHTA, CDR2 FQGTGA. The CDR3 extends over 12 amino acids. This chain's CDR3 is CASSSVGGEQYF. For the CDR3, the DNA is TGTGCCAGCAGTTCAGTAGGGGGGGAGCAGTACTTC.

The chain uses TRBV12-3 or TRBV12-4 and TRBJ2-2; 11 nucleotides line up with TRBD2. J was trimmed by 3 bases and V by 5 bases; bases with no gene match: 5. CDR3 size: 16 residues. CDR3 amino acids: CASSATSGRYTGELFF. CDR3 coding DNA: TGTGCCAGCAGTGCCACTAGCGGGAGATACACCGGGGAGCTGTTTTTT.

The chain has TRBV12-3 or TRBV12-4 and TRBJ2-5, with D possibly matching TRBD1 (7 bases). Trimming took off 5 bases at V and 5 bases at J, with 21 bases between the two ends. There are 16 residues in the CDR3. CDR3 in amino acids: CASSPPGVGRGETQYF. In DNA, the CDR3 is TGTGCCAGCAGTCCTCCGGGAGTAGGCAGGGGGGAGACCCAGTACTTC.

In this sample, this clonotype turned up a few times. CDR3 sequence reads: CSVALGLGPKTGANVLTF. The CDR3 coding sequence is TGCAGCGTTGCCCTAGGTTTAGGGCCAAAGACTGGGGCCAACGTCCTGACTTTC. The genes are TRBV29-1 and TRBJ2-6, with no clear D. The V end lost 4 bases, the J end lost 2 bases, and 21 bases lay between the germline ends. Germline V gene data show CDR1 as SQVTM and CDR2 as ANQGSEA. The CDR3 extends over 18 amino acids.

The table lists this clonotype with a few counts. This chain connects TRBV7-3 to TRBJ2-5; maybe TRBD2 (6 bases). Germline loops: CDR1 SGHTA, CDR2 FQGTGA. The V and J ends lost 8 bases and 4 bases respectively, with 17 bases between them. The CDR3 has 14 residues. CDR3 residues: CASSPGSRTETQYF. CDR3 nucleotide sequence: TGTGCCAGCTCCCCCGGGAGCAGGACAGAGACCCAGTACTTC.

The chain combines TRBV28 with TRBJ2-7, with TRBD2 identical over 11 bases. The CDR3 sequence is 14 residues long. The V segment lost 9 bases and the J segment 1 base; nucleotides outside the gene matches: 5. Germline V gene sequence: CDR1 MDHEN, CDR2 SYDVKM. DNA of the CDR3: TGTGCCAGTTGGGGGACTAGCGGTTCCTACGAGCAGTACTTC. It encodes CASWGTSGSYEQYF.

The J gene is TRBJ2-7, the V gene TRBV5-1, with D perhaps TRBD1 (5 bases). CDR1 is SGHRS, CDR2 YFSETQ, per germline. This CDR3 has 17 amino acids. The V end lost 2 bases, the J end lost 0 bases, and 18 bases lay between the germline ends. Here the CDR3 DNA reads TGCGCCAGCAGCTTCCAACCCCGACAGACGAGCTCCTACGAGCAGTACTTC. Its protein product is CASSFQPRQTSSYEQYF.

This clonotype was found a few times. J is TRBJ2-7 and V is TRBV14; TRBD1 aligns across 8 bases. This CDR3 comprises 16 residues. Germline CDR1 is SGHDN and CDR2 is FVKESK. The J segment lost 3 bases and the V segment lost 4 bases, leaving 11 bases of the junction unmatched. CDR3 DNA sequence: TGTGCCAGCAGCCCACCCCCGGGACAGGCTCTCTACGAGCAGTACTTC. This translates into CASSPPPGQALYEQYF.

This chain uses TRBV5-6 with TRBJ1-2; possibly TRBD1 for D (6 bases). The CDR3 has 11 residues. The V and J ends lost 3 bases and 6 bases respectively, with 6 bases between them. Germline values: CDR1 SGHDT, CDR2 YYEEEE. This CDR3 reads CASSWGHGYTF. The CDR3 DNA follows: TGTGCCAGCAGCTGGGGGCATGGCTACACCTTC.

The chain carries TRBV20-1 and TRBJ2-6, with TRBD1 matching 8 bases. After removal of 3 bases from V and 2 bases from J, the junction contained 6 bases not matched to a gene. This CDR3 has 16 residues. Germline-derived CDR1 and CDR2 are DFQATT and SNEGSKA (reference sequence). The CDR3 protein is CSASRSGGAGANVLTF. The CDR3 bases are TGCAGTGCTAGCCGGTCAGGGGGCGCTGGGGCCAACGTCCTGACTTTC.

The chain employs TRBV19 and TRBJ1-6; weak D call: TRBD1 (5 bases). V lost 4 bases to trimming and J lost 7 bases, with 11 bases between them. Germline CDR1 reads LNHDA; CDR2 reads SQIVND (reference sequence). The CDR3 runs to 14 residues. CDR3 loop: CASSTTGGNSPLHF. In nucleotides, the CDR3 is TGTGCCAGTAGTACCACAGGAGGGAATTCACCCCTCCACTTT.

This sequence joins TRBV6-5 and TRBJ2-7; TRBD1 or TRBD2 may be the D gene (5 bases each). V was trimmed by 6 bases and J by 1 base, leaving 19 bases between them. The germline V gene has CDR1 MNHEY and CDR2 SVGAGI. This CDR3 comprises 16 residues. CDR3 sequence: CASSHSRGKGSYEQYF. The CDR3 DNA reads TGTGCCAGCAGCCACAGTCGGGGCAAAGGATCCTACGAGCAGTACTTC.

The chain recombines TRBV6-5 with TRBJ2-7; D is uncertain. Germline values: CDR1 MNHEY, CDR2 SVGAGI. The V and J ends lost 2 bases and 1 base respectively, with 6 bases between them. CDR3 size: 13 residues. The CDR3 DNA sequence: TGTGCCAGCAGTTACAGGTATTCCTACGAGCAGTACTTC. Translation: CASSYRYSYEQYF.

This clonotype appeared a few times. V is TRBV27 and J is TRBJ2-1; 8 bases fit TRBD2. The CDR3 covers 14 residues. J lost 10 bases, V lost 6 bases, and 11 bases had no gene match. Germline V lookup: CDR1 MNHEY, CDR2 SMNVEV (reference sequence). CDR3 DNA sequence: TGTGCCAGCAGGCCGGGAGGGCCAGGGTGGGAGCAGTTCTTC. This gives the protein CASRPGGPGWEQFF.

The rearrangement joins TRBV3-1 to TRBJ1-6; 8 nucleotides match TRBD1. Germline V CDR1 and CDR2: LGHDT, YNNKEL (reference sequence). This CDR3 spans 16 amino acids. Trimming cost V 2 bases and J 4 bases; bases outside gene matches: 4. CDR3 sequence (DNA): TGTGCCAGCAGCCAATCGACAGGGGTTTATAATTCACCCCTCCACTTT. Protein: CASSQSTGVYNSPLHF.

The rearrangement links TRBV10-3 to TRBJ2-5, with a weak D call TRBD1 (6 bases). There are 15 residues in the CDR3. V was cut by 10 bases and J by 1 base, with 19 bases left in between. Germline CDR1 is ENHRY and CDR2 is SYGVKD. CDR3 residues: CATRHGGVTQETQYF. DNA of the CDR3: TGTGCCACTCGGCATGGGGGCGTTACCCAAGAGACCCAGTACTTC.

The CDR3 here is CATSERDRGYGYTF. As DNA, the CDR3 is TGTGCCACCAGTGAAAGGGACAGGGGCTATGGCTACACCTTC. V is TRBV24-1 and J is TRBJ1-2, with 10 positions matching TRBD1. The CDR3 sequence is 14 residues long. Germline V lookup: CDR1 KGHDR, CDR2 SFDVKD. V trimming: 4 bases; J trimming: 4 bases; junction bases outside the gene matches: 2.

The genes are TRBV10-3 and TRBJ1-6, with 9 bases identical to TRBD1. The germline gives CDR1 ENHRY, CDR2 SYGVKD. Losses at the gene ends were 4 bases for V and 6 bases for J; bases not matched to a gene: 4. The CDR3 has 15 amino acids. The CDR3 DNA reads TGTGCCATCAGTGCGGGACAGGGAATTAATTCACCCCTCCACTTT. This encodes CAISAGQGINSPLHF.

The rearrangement uses TRBV2 and TRBJ1-5; unclear D gene. This CDR3 contains 15 residues. V shed 3 bases and J shed 2 bases, with 11 bases lying between them. CDR1 and CDR2 (germline): SNHLY, FYNNEI. The CDR3 is CASSDLGFGNQPQHF. DNA of the CDR3: TGTGCCAGCAGTGATCTGGGGTTTGGCAATCAGCCCCAGCATTTT.